The 19 T cell receptor beta chains listed next were all sequenced from one sample in a study of blood T cell repertoires in COVID-19. The assay was immunoSEQ multiplex PCR, and TCRdb's table has in-frame clones only and misses some. Of roughly 130,000 clones in the sample, 80% were seen once. Sequences were obtained from peripheral blood. The origin of the receptors is an older man with acute or convalescent COVID-19.

The chain joins TRBV14 to TRBJ2-7, with D perhaps matching TRBD1 (5 bases). The CDR3 sequence is 15 residues long. Trimming removed 0 bases from V and 3 bases from J, with 12 bases in between. CDR1 is SGHDN and CDR2 is FVKESK in the germline V gene. CDR3 loop: CASSQDWGRNYEQYF. CDR3 bases: TGTGCCAGCAGCCAAGATTGGGGCAGGAACTACGAGCAGTACTTC.

The V gene is TRBV6-5, the J gene TRBJ1-6, with D perhaps matching TRBD1 (6 bases). The CDR3 loop spans 15 amino acids. Trimming shortened V by 6 bases and J by 4 bases, and 13 bases separated the two germline ends. The germline V gene has CDR1 MNHEY and CDR2 SVGAGI. The CDR3 spells CASRPEQGYNSPLHF. CDR3 nucleotides: TGTGCCAGCAGGCCAGAACAGGGATATAATTCACCCCTCCACTTT.

CDR3 bases: TGTGCCAGCAGTTCCGCGGGGGGGCAGGCCAAAAACATTCAGTACTTC. As protein: CASSSAGGQAKNIQYF. This chain connects TRBV27 to TRBJ2-4, with 9 bases aligning to TRBD2. The CDR3 sequence is 16 residues long. The V and J ends lost 4 bases and 1 base, in that order; junction bases with no gene match: 5. Germline V lookup: CDR1 MNHEY, CDR2 SMNVEV (reference sequence).

This chain uses TRBV9 with TRBJ2-7, with TRBD1 matching 7 bases. V lost 4 bases, J lost 6 bases, and 10 bases stayed unmatched. The CDR3 is 14 residues long. Germline loops: CDR1 SGDLS, CDR2 YYNGEE. CDR3 residues: CASSTSDRMVEQYF. CDR3 nucleotide sequence: TGTGCCAGCAGCACGTCGGACAGGATGGTCGAGCAGTACTTC.

V usage is TRBV2 and J usage is TRBJ2-7, with 8 bases that match TRBD2. From germline, CDR1 is SNHLY and CDR2 FYNNEI. V was clipped by 6 bases and J by 7 bases; unmatched bases: 14. The length of the CDR3 is 15 residues. The CDR3 DNA sequence: TGTGCCAGCAGCGCGACGCCGGGTCGGGGGGGAGAGCAGTACTTC. Its protein product is CASSATPGRGGEQYF.

The CDR3: CASSKTGTDTQYF. For the CDR3, the DNA is TGCGCCAGCAGCAAAACAGGGACAGATACGCAGTATTTT. The V gene is TRBV5-1, the J gene TRBJ2-3, with D perhaps TRBD1 (6 bases). CDR1 is SGHRS, CDR2 YFSETQ, per germline. V lost 4 bases, J lost 3 bases, and 9 bases lay in between. This CDR3 is built from 13 residues.

Remarks on this clone: At one boundary the junction diverges from the germline segment, which might be a read error. The J gene is TRBJ2-7, the V gene TRBV12-3 or TRBV12-4; TRBD2 matches 7 bases. This CDR3 is 11 amino acids long. This CDR3 reads CASRLGGVVNF. DNA of the CDR3: TGTGCCAGCAGACTGGGGGGGGTGGTGAACTTC.

This clone showed up just once. The rearrangement joins TRBV5-1 to TRBJ2-3; 10 nucleotides match TRBD2. Germline CDR1 reads SGHRS; CDR2 reads YFSETQ. Trimming removed 0 bases from V and 4 bases from J; junction bases left unmatched: 2. The CDR3 is 15 amino acids. The CDR3 DNA reads TGCGCCAGCAGCTTGGCACTAGCGGGGCCAGATACGCAGTATTTT. This encodes CASSLALAGPDTQYF. The whole variable domain, filled in from reference TRBV5-1 and TRBJ2-3, reads KAGVTQTPRYLIKTRGQQVTLSCSPISGHRSVSWYQQTPGQGLQFLFEYFSETQRNKGNFPGRFSGRQFSNSRSEMNVSTLELGDSALYLCASSLALAGPDTQYFGPGTRLTVL.

In this sample, this clone turned up many times. The J gene is TRBJ2-7, the V gene TRBV5-1, with 8 bases aligning to TRBD2. J gave up 3 bases and V 4 bases, and 6 bases lay outside the gene matches. Germline V gives CDR1 SGHRS, CDR2 YFSETQ. The CDR3 loop spans 14 amino acids. The CDR3: CASSISGTSYEQYF. As DNA, the CDR3 is TGCGCCAGCAGCATTTCCGGGACTAGCTACGAGCAGTACTTC.

The V gene is TRBV5-1, the J gene TRBJ2-4, with D hard to call. V gave up 1 base and J gave up 3 bases, with 11 bases separating them. The CDR3 is 15 residues long. Looked up from germline, CDR1 is SGHRS and CDR2 is YFSETQ. The CDR3: CASSLSGFDKNIQYF. CDR3 DNA: TGCGCCAGCAGCTTGTCAGGTTTTGACAAAAACATTCAGTACTTC.

This sequence joins TRBV4-1 and TRBJ2-2; 11 bases fit TRBD2. Germline CDR1 is MGHRA and CDR2 is YSYEKL. The J segment lost 5 bases and the V segment lost 2 bases, leaving 4 bases of the junction unmatched. This CDR3 has 16 residues. CDR3 protein: CASSQIAGGPTGELFF. CDR3 in DNA: TGCGCCAGCAGCCAAATAGCGGGGGGGCCAACCGGGGAGCTGTTTTTT.

CDR3 residues: CASSPLTDFFQPNEQFF. CDR3 nucleotides: TGTGCCAGCAGCCCGTTGACAGATTTCTTCCAGCCCAATGAGCAGTTCTTC. The chain employs TRBV4-2 and TRBJ2-1, with D possibly being TRBD1 (5 bases). The germline V and J ends were trimmed by 4 bases and 6 bases, with 22 bases remaining between them. The CDR3 runs 17 residues. CDR1 and CDR2 from the germline V gene are LGHNA and YNFKEQ.

J is TRBJ2-2 and V is TRBV7-9; 7 bases are a match to TRBD1. Germline V lookup: CDR1 SEHNR, CDR2 FQNEAQ (reference sequence). This CDR3 is 16 amino acids long. V dropped 5 bases and J dropped 0; count of bases not matched to a gene: 6. The CDR3, as DNA: TGTGCCAGCAGCGAGACAGGGTTCGCGAACACCGGGGAGCTGTTTTTT. It translates to CASSETGFANTGELFF.

In the case of this clone: Other DNA sequences from this sample encode an identical CDR3 as well. The V call is TRBV7-2, the J call TRBJ2-3, with TRBD2 matching 8 bases. Germline V gives CDR1 SGHTA, CDR2 FQGNSA. The CDR3 consists of 15 residues. V dropped 1 base and J dropped 0; count of bases not matched to a gene: 0. The CDR3 here is CASSLGLASTDTQYF. CDR3 coding DNA: TGTGCCAGCAGCTTAGGACTAGCGAGCACAGATACGCAGTATTTT.

The V gene is TRBV2, the J gene TRBJ1-2; D gene unclear. This CDR3 comprises 13 residues. The germline V gene has CDR1 SNHLY and CDR2 FYNNEI. Trimming shortened V by 7 bases and J by 1 base, and 10 bases separated the two germline ends. The CDR3: CASMGSFNYGYTF. CDR3 coding DNA: TGTGCCAGCATGGGGAGCTTTAACTATGGCTACACCTTC.

The rearrangement joins TRBV18 to TRBJ1-1; the D is unclear. Trimming removed 5 bases at V and 0 bases at J, with 16 bases between. Germline-derived CDR1 and CDR2 are KGHSH and LQKENI. CDR3 size: 16 residues. The CDR3 DNA reads as TGTGCCAGCTCAGAGAGGGCGGGCATCATGAACACTGAAGCTTTCTTT. Translating gives CASSERAGIMNTEAFF. Variable domain in full (rest from reference TRBV18 and TRBJ1-1): NAGVMQNPRHLVRRRGQEARLRCSPMKGHSHVYWYRQLPEEGLKFMVYLQKENIIDESGMPKERFSAEFPKEGPSILRIQQVVRGDSAAYFCASSERAGIMNTEAFFGQGTRLTVV.

This clone was seen a handful of times. The V call is TRBV3-1 (or the pseudogene TRBV3-2), the J call TRBJ2-7; a possible D gene is TRBD2 (5 bases). V lost 4 bases, J lost 0 bases, and 19 bases lay in between. CDR1 is LGHDT and CDR2 is YNNKEL in the germline V gene (reference sequence). CDR3 size: 17 residues. The CDR3 bases are TGTGCCAGCAGCCCTGCCCGACTGGGCGGAGGCTCCTACGAGCAGTACTTC. It is translated as CASSPARLGGGSYEQYF.

The chain uses TRBV4-1 and TRBJ1-2; a weak D match, TRBD1 (6 bases). The V gene lost 1 base and the J gene lost 7 bases, with 16 bases spanning the gap. Germline assignment: CDR1 MGHRA and CDR2 YSYEKL. This CDR3 is 15 amino acids long. As DNA, the CDR3 is TGCGCCAGCAGCCAAGTCGGGACACCACTCTCTGGCTACACCTTC. Its translation: CASSQVGTPLSGYTF.

The chain has TRBV3-1 (or the pseudogene TRBV3-2) and TRBJ1-1, with D perhaps TRBD1 (6 bases). The CDR3 is 13 residues long. The germline V gene has CDR1 LGHDT and CDR2 YNNKEL (reference sequence). The V end lost 3 bases, the J end lost 4 bases, and 9 bases lay between the germline ends. The CDR3 loop reads CASSHGDITEAFF. CDR3 coding DNA: TGTGCCAGCAGCCACGGGGACATCACTGAAGCTTTCTTT.